This T cell receptor (beta chain) comes out of a study of long-term antiretroviral therapy in people with HIV. Study findings and constraints: Dominant in the repertoire at all time points were clones expanded before ART. No data on ART adherence, viral resistance or therapy changes.

This CDR3 region has 13 residues. V lost 6 bases to trimming and J lost 6 bases, with 9 bases between them. From germline, CDR1 is MNHNS and CDR2 SASEGT. Concerning this clone itself: Its antigen is still unknown.

Samples were assayed with immunoSEQ v3.0 at survey level. Per-sample targets for sequencing were about 40,000-55,000 T-cell genomes. Sequencing was performed with immunoSEQ multiplex PCR; in TCRdb, only in-frame clones are kept and a portion is missing. This sample has about 25,000 clones, with more than 75% found just once. The TCR originated in a woman aged 40-49 years with HIV. The starting material was unsorted PBMCs, obtained 0.5 years after starting antiretroviral therapy. This rearrangement joins TRBV6-1 to TRBJ1-6, with a weak D call TRBD1 (5 bases). The CDR3: CASRTAANSPLHF. The CDR3, as DNA: TGTGCCAGCAGGACAGCTGCTAATTCACCCCTCCACTTT.